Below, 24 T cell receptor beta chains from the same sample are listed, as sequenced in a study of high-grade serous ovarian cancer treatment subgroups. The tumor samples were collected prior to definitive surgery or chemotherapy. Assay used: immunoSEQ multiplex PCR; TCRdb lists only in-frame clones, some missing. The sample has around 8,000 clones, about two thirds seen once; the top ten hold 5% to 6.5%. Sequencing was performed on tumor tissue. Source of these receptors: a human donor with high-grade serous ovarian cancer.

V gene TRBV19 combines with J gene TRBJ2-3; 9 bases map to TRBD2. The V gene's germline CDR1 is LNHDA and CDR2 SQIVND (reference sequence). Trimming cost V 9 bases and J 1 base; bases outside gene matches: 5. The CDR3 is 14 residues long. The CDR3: CASFSGRGTDTQYF. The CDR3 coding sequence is TGTGCCAGCTTTAGCGGGAGAGGCACAGATACGCAGTATTTT.

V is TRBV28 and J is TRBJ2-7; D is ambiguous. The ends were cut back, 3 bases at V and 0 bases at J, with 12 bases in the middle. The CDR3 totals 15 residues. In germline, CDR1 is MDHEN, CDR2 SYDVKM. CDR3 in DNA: TGTGCCAGCAGTTTTCATAGAATCCCCTCCTACGAGCAGTACTTC. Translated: CASSFHRIPSYEQYF.

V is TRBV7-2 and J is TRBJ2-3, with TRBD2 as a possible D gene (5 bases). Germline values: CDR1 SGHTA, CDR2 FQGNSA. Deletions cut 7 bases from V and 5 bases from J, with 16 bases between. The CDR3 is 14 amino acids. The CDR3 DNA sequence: TGTGCCAGCAAATCAGGTGGAGGTCTAGATACGCAGTATTTT. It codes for CASKSGGGLDTQYF.

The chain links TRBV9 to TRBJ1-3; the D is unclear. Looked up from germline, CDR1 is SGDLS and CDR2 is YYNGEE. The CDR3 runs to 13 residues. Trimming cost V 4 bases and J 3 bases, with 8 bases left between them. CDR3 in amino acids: CASSPGGGNTIYF. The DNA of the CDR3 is TGTGCCAGCAGCCCAGGAGGTGGAAACACCATATATTTT.

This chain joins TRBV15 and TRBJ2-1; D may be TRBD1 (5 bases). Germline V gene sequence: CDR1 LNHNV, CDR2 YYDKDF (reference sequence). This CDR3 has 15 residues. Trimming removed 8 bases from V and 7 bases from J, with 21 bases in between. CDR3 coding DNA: TGTGCCACCTGCCCCGGGCAGACGGACAATAATGAGCAGTTCTTC. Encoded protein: CATCPGQTDNNEQFF.

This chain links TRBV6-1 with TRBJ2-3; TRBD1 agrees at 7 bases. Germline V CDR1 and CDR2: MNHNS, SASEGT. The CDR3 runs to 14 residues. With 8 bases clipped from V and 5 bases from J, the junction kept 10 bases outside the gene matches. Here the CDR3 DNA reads TGTGCCAGCGTTGGGGCAGGGGGAAGAGATACGCAGTATTTT. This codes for CASVGAGGRDTQYF.

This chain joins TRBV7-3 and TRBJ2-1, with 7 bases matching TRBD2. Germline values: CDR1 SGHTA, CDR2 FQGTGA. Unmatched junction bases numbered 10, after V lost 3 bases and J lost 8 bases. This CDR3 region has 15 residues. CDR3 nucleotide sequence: TGTGCCAGCAGCTTTGGGGGGGTGGGAGAGGATGAGCAGTTCTTC. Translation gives CASSFGGVGEDEQFF.

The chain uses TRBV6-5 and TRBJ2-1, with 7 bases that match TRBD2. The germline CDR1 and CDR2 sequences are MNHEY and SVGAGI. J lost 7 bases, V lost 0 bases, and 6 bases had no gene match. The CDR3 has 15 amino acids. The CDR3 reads CASSYSGGSKNEQFF. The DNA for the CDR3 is TGTGCCAGCAGTTACTCGGGAGGGAGTAAAAATGAGCAGTTCTTC.

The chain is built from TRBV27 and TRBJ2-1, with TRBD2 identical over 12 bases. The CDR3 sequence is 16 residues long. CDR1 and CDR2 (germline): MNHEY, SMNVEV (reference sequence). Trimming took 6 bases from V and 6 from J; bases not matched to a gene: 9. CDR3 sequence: CASSPLGTSGSNEQFF. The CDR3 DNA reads TGTGCCAGCAGCCCTCTCGGGACTAGCGGGTCCAATGAGCAGTTCTTC.

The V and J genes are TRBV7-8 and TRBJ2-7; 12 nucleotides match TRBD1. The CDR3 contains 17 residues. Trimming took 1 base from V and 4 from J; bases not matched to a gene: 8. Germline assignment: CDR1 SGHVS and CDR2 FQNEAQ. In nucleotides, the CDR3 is TGTGCCAGCAGCTTAGATCTCGGGACAGGGGGCATATACGAGCAGTACTTC. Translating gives CASSLDLGTGGIYEQYF.

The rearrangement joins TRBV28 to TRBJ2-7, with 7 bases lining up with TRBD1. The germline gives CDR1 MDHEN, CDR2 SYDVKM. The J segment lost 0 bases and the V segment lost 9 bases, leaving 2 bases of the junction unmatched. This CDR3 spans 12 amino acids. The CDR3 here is CASRQGSYEQYF. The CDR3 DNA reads TGTGCCAGTAGACAGGGCTCCTACGAGCAGTACTTC. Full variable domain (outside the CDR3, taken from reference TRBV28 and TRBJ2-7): DVKVTQSSRYLVKRTGEKVFLECVQDMDHENMFWYRQDPGLGLRLIYFSYDVKMKEKGDIPEGYSVSREKKERFSLILESASTNQTSMYLCASRQGSYEQYFGPGTRLTVT.

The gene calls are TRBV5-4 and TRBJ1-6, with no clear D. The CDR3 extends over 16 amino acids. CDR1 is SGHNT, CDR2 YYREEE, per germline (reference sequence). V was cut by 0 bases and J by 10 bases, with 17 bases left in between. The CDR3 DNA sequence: TGTGCCAGCAGCTTGGATCGCCCGGGCTCGGGGTCACCCCTCCACTTT. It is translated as CASSLDRPGSGSPLHF.

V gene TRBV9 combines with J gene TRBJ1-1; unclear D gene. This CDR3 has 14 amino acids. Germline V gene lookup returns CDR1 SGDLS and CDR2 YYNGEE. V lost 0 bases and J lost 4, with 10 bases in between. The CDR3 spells CASSVGRVSTEAFF. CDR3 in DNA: TGTGCCAGCAGCGTAGGGAGGGTGAGCACTGAAGCTTTCTTT.

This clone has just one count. The CDR3 region is CASSSSYRGNEQFF. The CDR3 coding sequence is TGTGCCAGCAGCTCATCTTACAGGGGGAATGAGCAGTTCTTC. The V gene is TRBV11-2, the J gene TRBJ2-1, with TRBD1 matching 8 bases. Germline V lookup: CDR1 SGHAT, CDR2 FQNNGV. V lost 4 bases, J lost 7 bases, and 6 bases stayed unmatched. The CDR3 is 14 residues long.

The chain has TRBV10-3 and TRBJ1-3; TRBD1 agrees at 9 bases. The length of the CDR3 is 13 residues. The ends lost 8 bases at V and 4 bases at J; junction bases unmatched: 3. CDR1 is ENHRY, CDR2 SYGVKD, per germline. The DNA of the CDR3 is TGTGCCATCGAGGGACAGGGAGGAAACACCATATATTTT. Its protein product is CAIEGQGGNTIYF.

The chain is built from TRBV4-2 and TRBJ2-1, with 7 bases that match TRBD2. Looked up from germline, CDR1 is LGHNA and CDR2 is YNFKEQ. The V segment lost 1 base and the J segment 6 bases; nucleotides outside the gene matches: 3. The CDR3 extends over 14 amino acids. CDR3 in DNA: TGTGCCAGCAGCCAAGCCGGACTAGGCAATGAGCAGTTCTTC. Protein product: CASSQAGLGNEQFF.

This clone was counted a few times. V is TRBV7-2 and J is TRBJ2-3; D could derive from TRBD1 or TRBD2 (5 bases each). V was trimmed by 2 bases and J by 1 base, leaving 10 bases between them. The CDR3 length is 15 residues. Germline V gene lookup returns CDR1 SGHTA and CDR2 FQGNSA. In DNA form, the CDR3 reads TGTGCCAGCAGCTTAAGGGACCTGGGCACAGATACGCAGTATTTT. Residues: CASSLRDLGTDTQYF.

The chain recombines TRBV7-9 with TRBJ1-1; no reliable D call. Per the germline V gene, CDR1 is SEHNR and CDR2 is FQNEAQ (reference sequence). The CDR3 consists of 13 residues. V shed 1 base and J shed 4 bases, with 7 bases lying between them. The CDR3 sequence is CASSLGTITEAFF. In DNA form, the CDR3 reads TGTGCCAGCAGCTTAGGAACTATCACTGAAGCTTTCTTT. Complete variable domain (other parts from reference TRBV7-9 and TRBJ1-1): DTGVSQNPRHKITKRGQNVTFRCDPISEHNRLYWYRQTLGQGPEFLTYFQNEAQLEKSRLLSDRFSAERPKGSFSTLEIQRTEQGDSAMYLCASSLGTITEAFFGQGTRLTVV.

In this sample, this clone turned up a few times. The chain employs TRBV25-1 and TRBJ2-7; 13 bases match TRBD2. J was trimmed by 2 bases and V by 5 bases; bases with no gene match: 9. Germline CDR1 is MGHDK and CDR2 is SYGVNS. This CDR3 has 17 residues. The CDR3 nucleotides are TGTGCCAGCAGTCGGGGGACTAGCGGGACGAAGACCTACGAGCAGTACTTC. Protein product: CASSRGTSGTKTYEQYF.

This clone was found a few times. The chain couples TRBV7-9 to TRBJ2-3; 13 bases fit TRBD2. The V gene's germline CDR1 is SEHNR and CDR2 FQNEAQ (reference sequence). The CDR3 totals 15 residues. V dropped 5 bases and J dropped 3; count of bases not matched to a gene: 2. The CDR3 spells CASSVLAGGTDTQYF. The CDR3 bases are TGTGCCAGCAGCGTACTAGCGGGAGGGACAGATACGCAGTATTTT.

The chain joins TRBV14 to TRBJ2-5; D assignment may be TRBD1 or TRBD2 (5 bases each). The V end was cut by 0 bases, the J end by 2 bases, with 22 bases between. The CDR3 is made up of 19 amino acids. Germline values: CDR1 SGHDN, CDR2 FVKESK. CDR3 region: CASSQDWAGEGLGQETQYF. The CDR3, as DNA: TGTGCCAGCAGCCAAGATTGGGCGGGCGAGGGGCTGGGACAAGAGACCCAGTACTTC.

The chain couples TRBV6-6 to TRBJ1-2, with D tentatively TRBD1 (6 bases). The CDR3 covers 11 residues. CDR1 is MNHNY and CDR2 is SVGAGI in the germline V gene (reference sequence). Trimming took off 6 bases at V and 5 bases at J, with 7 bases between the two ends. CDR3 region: CASRGTYGYTF. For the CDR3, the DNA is TGTGCCAGCAGAGGGACATATGGCTACACCTTC.

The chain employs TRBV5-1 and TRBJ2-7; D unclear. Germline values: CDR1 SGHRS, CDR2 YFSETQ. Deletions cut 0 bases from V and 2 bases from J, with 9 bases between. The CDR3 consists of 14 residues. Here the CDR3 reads CASSLEGSTYEQYF. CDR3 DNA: TGCGCCAGCAGCTTGGAGGGCAGTACCTACGAGCAGTACTTC.

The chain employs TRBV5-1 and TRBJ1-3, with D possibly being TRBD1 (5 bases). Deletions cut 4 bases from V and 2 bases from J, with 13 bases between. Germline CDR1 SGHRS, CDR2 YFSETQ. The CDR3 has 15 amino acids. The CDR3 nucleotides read TGCGCCAGCAGCCTCGCGGGGGTCGCTGGAAACACCATATATTTT. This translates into CASSLAGVAGNTIYF.